The 19 T cell receptor beta chains below all came from one sample that was sequenced in a study of T cell repertoires in cytomegalovirus infection. TCRdb fed the reads into MiXCR, producing one record per CDR3 protein. The sample consists of 740,000 or so distinct CDR3 sequences, less than 40% of them appearing once. The specimen sequenced was PBMCs. The source of these receptors is a human donor in good health (CMV status not recorded). Some clones in this sample may be carry-over from other donors' samples.

In this sample, this clonotype turned up a few times. The rearrangement uses TRBV20-1 and TRBJ1-1, with D unresolved. The CDR3 is 15 amino acids. Per germline, CDR1 DFQATT and CDR2 SNEGSKA (reference sequence). Trimming removed 0 bases at V and 1 base at J, with 12 bases between. DNA of the CDR3: TGCAGTGCTAGAGATCTTCCAGTCAAGAACACTGAAGCTTTCTTT. Translated: CSARDLPVKNTEAFF.

Of note for this clonotype: Possible read error: a much larger clone is one base away. The CDR3 end shows no conserved phenylalanine or tryptophan, and so a read error is likely. The V and J genes are TRBV7-9 and TRBJ1-1; D is unresolved. Germline loops: CDR1 SEHNR, CDR2 FQNEAQ (reference sequence). V lost 2 bases, J lost 5 bases, and 9 bases lay in between. The CDR3 has 13 residues. The CDR3 bases are TGTGCCAGCAGCTTACTTGGAAAAACTGAAGCTTTCTTG. It yields the protein CASSLLGKTEAFL.

The rearrangement uses TRBV10-3 and TRBJ2-7, with 9 bases identical to TRBD1. Germline lookup yields CDR1 ENHRY and CDR2 SYGVKD. The CDR3 is made up of 12 amino acids. The CDR3 nucleotides read TGTGTCGGAGGGACAGGGACTGGGGAGCAGTACTTC. Amino acids: CVGGTGTGEQYF.

This clonotype was observed a single time. The rearrangement links TRBV12-3 or TRBV12-4 to TRBJ2-7, with D possibly being TRBD1 (6 bases). Trimming removed 2 bases at V and 5 bases at J, with 13 bases between. The CDR3 is 14 amino acids. CDR3 protein: CASSLSGKGDEQYF. CDR3 bases: TGTGCCAGCAGTTTATCTGGAAAGGGGGACGAGCAGTACTTC.

This rearrangement joins TRBV7-4 to TRBJ2-7, with 7 bases identical to TRBD1. V was pared by 1 base and J by 2 bases, with 8 bases of the junction left unmatched. From germline, CDR1 is SGHVT and CDR2 SQSDAQ. The CDR3 is made up of 16 amino acids. The CDR3 DNA reads TGTGCCAGCAGCTTAGTAGGGGGCAAACCGCCCTACGAGCAGTACTTC. Its translation: CASSLVGGKPPYEQYF.

This clonotype was recorded once. A much bigger clone sits one base away, suggesting this may be a read error. The chain has TRBV6-9 and TRBJ2-5; D is possibly TRBD1 (5 bases). CDR3 size: 13 residues. The germline gives CDR1 MNHGY, CDR2 SVAAGI. The CDR3 DNA sequence: TGTGCCAGCGGAAATTCAGGACAAGAGACCCATTACTTC. Translated: CASGNSGQETHYF.

The chain has TRBV10-2 and TRBJ1-1, with D unclear. The CDR3 extends over 13 amino acids. The ends were cut back, 2 bases at V and 4 bases at J, with 8 bases in the middle. Germline V lookup: CDR1 WSHSY, CDR2 SAAADI. CDR3 amino acids: CASSEIRVTEAFF. CDR3 DNA: TGCGCCAGCAGTGAGATTCGGGTCACTGAAGCTTTCTTT.

The V gene is TRBV27, the J gene TRBJ1-2; possible D gene TRBD1, 5 bases. Germline V gives CDR1 MNHEY, CDR2 SMNVEV (reference sequence). The CDR3 has 11 amino acids. V was trimmed by 6 bases and J by 8 bases, leaving 10 bases between them. CDR3 sequence (DNA): TGTGCCAGCAGCCGGGGCCTAGGCTACACCTTC. Encoded protein: CASSRGLGYTF.

The V call is TRBV2, the J call TRBJ1-1, with 9 nucleotides matching TRBD1. Germline-derived CDR1 and CDR2 are SNHLY and FYNNEI. V was pared by 8 bases and J by 6 bases, with 7 bases of the junction left unmatched. CDR3 length equals 13 residues. The CDR3 nucleotides read TGTGCCAGCCCGGGACAGGGTTCCTCTGAAGCTTTCTTT. Translated: CASPGQGSSEAFF.

J is TRBJ2-4 and V is TRBV27, with no clear D. The CDR3 contains 18 residues. Trimming took off 4 bases at V and 0 bases at J, with 19 bases between the two ends. CDR1 is MNHEY and CDR2 is SMNVEV in the germline V gene (reference sequence). The CDR3 loop reads CASSSMGLGKLAKNIQYF. The DNA for the CDR3 is TGTGCCAGCAGTTCCATGGGTTTAGGGAAACTAGCCAAAAACATTCAGTACTTC.

This clonotype was detected only a few times. This sequence joins TRBV7-3 and TRBJ2-2; 9 positions agree with TRBD2. CDR1 and CDR2 from the germline V gene are SGHTA and FQGTGA. The CDR3 runs 15 residues. J gave up 4 bases and V 8 bases, and 8 bases lay outside the gene matches. The CDR3 nucleotides read TGTGCCAGCTCCCTATCACTAGCGGGCACCGGGGAGCTGTTTTTT. Its translation is CASSLSLAGTGELFF.

The table lists this clonotype with a count of one. The chain recombines TRBV20-1 with TRBJ2-7; D call uncertain. CDR3 length: 18 residues. With 0 bases removed from V and 2 bases from J, the gap between germline ends came to 23 bases. CDR1 is DFQATT, CDR2 SNEGSKA, per germline (reference sequence). The CDR3 DNA follows: TGCAGTGCTAGAGATCTCTATCTGGATGAACTGGAAGCCTACGAGCAGTACTTC. Translated: CSARDLYLDELEAYEQYF.

The chain recombines TRBV5-4 with TRBJ1-6; D is uncertain. In germline, CDR1 is SGHNT, CDR2 YYREEE (reference sequence). Trimming removed 0 bases at V and 6 bases at J, with 10 bases between. The CDR3 runs 15 residues. CDR3 loop: CASSLERHPNSPLHF. In DNA form, the CDR3 reads TGTGCCAGCAGCTTGGAGCGGCACCCTAATTCACCCCTCCACTTT. Based on the CDR3 plus reference TRBV5-4 and TRBJ1-6, the full variable domain is ETGVTQSPTHLIKTRGQQVTLRCSSQSGHNTVSWYQQALGQGPQFIFQYYREEENGRGNFPPRFSGLQFPNYSSELNVNALELDDSALYLCASSLERHPNSPLHFGNGTRLTVT.

The chain employs TRBV5-1 and TRBJ2-3, with TRBD2 matching 7 bases. The CDR3 is made up of 16 amino acids. After removal of 0 bases from V and 4 bases from J, the junction contained 8 bases not matched to a gene. Looked up from germline, CDR1 is SGHRS and CDR2 is YFSETQ. Here the CDR3 DNA reads TGCGCCAGCAGCTTGGCAGGGCGGGGGACGGCAGATACGCAGTATTTT. Amino acid sequence: CASSLAGRGTADTQYF. The whole variable domain, remainder taken from reference TRBV5-1 and TRBJ2-3, is KAGVTQTPRYLIKTRGQQVTLSCSPISGHRSVSWYQQTPGQGLQFLFEYFSETQRNKGNFPGRFSGRQFSNSRSEMNVSTLELGDSALYLCASSLAGRGTADTQYFGPGTRLTVL.

V and J are TRBV28 and TRBJ1-3; D uncertain. The CDR3 contains 15 residues. V was trimmed by 2 bases and J by 0 bases, leaving 8 bases between them. Per the germline V gene, CDR1 is MDHEN and CDR2 is SYDVKM. Here the CDR3 reads CASSLDTFSGNTIYF. The CDR3 nucleotides are TGTGCCAGCAGTTTAGACACCTTCTCTGGAAACACCATATATTTT.

The CDR3, as DNA: TGTGCCATCAGGCCTGGGGGCGGGGACCAGTTCTTC. The encoded protein is CAIRPGGGDQFF. The chain recombines TRBV10-3 with TRBJ2-1; D is tentatively TRBD1 or TRBD2 (6 bases each). CDR1 ENHRY and CDR2 SYGVKD come from the germline V gene. V was cut by 6 bases and J by 13 bases, with 16 bases left in between. The length of the CDR3 is 12 residues.

The gene calls are TRBV7-9 and TRBJ2-1; 7 bases align to TRBD2. The CDR3 is made up of 16 amino acids. V lost 4 bases, J lost 3 bases, and 9 bases stayed unmatched. Germline CDR1 reads SEHNR; CDR2 reads FQNEAQ (reference sequence). CDR3 amino acids: CASSSVGSGVYNEQFF. CDR3 DNA sequence: TGTGCCAGCAGCTCCGTCGGGAGCGGGGTCTACAATGAGCAGTTCTTC. Variable domain in full (rest from reference TRBV7-9 and TRBJ2-1): DTGVSQNPRHKITKRGQNVTFRCDPISEHNRLYWYRQTLGQGPEFLTYFQNEAQLEKSRLLSDRFSAERPKGSFSTLEIQRTEQGDSAMYLCASSSVGSGVYNEQFFGPGTRLTVL.

In its sample, this clonotype was seen a few times. The J gene is TRBJ1-1, the V gene TRBV6-1; weak D call: TRBD1 (6 bases). The germline CDR1 and CDR2 sequences are MNHNS and SASEGT. The V gene lost 0 bases and the J gene lost 4 bases, with 12 bases spanning the gap. This CDR3 contains 15 residues. The DNA of the CDR3 is TGTGCCAGCAGTGAAGCACAGGGCCTGGGCACTGAAGCTTTCTTT. Amino acid sequence: CASSEAQGLGTEAFF.

The rearrangement joins TRBV7-2 to TRBJ2-7; 9 positions match TRBD2. V lost 1 base to trimming and J lost 6 bases; unmatched junction nucleotides: 13. Germline assignment: CDR1 SGHTA and CDR2 FQGNSA. The CDR3 sequence is 17 residues long. CDR3 nucleotides: TGTGCCAGCAGCTTAGTGGCGGGGGGGGTGCACAGATCCGAGCAGTACTTC. Protein product: CASSLVAGGVHRSEQYF.